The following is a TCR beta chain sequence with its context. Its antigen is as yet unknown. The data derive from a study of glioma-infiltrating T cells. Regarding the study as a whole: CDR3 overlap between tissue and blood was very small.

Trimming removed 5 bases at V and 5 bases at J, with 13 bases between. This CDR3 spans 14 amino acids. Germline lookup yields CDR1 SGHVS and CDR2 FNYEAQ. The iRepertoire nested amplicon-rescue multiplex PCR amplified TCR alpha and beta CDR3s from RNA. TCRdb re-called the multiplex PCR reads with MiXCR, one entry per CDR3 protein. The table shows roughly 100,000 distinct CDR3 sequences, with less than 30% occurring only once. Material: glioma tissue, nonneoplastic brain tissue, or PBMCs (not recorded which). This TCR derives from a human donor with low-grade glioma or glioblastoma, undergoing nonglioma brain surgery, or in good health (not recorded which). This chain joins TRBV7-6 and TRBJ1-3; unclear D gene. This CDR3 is CASSPKRARNTIYF. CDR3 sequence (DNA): TGTGCCAGCAGCCCTAAGAGGGCCCGAAACACCATATATTTT.